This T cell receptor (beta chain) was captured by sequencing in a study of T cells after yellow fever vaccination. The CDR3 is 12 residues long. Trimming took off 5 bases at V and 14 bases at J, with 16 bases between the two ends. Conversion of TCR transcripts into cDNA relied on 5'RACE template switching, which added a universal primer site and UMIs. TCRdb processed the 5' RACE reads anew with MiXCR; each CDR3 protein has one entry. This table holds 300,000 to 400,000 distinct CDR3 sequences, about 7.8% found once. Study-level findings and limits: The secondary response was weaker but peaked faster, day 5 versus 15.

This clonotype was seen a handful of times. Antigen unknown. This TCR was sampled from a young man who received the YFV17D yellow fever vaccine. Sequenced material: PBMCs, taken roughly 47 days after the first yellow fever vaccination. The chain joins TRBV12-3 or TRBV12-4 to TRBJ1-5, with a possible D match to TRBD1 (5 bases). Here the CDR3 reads CASSLPGRREHF. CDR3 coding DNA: TGTGCCAGCAGTCTACCGGGACGCAGGGAGCATTTT.